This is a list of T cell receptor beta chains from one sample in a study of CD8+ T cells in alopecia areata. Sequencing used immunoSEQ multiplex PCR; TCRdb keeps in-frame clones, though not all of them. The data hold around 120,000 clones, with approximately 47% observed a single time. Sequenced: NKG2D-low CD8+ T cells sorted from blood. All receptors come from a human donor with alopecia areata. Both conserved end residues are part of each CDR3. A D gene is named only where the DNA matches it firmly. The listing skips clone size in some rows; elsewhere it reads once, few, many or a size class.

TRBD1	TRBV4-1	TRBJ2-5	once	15	TGCGCCAGCAGCCAAGAAATAGGGGGCCTTGAGACCCAGTACTTC	CASSQEIGGLETQYF
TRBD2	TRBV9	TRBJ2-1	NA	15	TGTGCCAGCAGCGCTGGGAGCGGGGAGTACAATGAGCAGTTCTTC	CASSAGSGEYNEQFF
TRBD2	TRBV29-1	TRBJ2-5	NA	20	TGCAGCCTACGCCGCGGTACCACGGCAGCGGGAGAGGTCCCCTCGGAGACCCAGTACTTC	CSLRRGTTAAGEVPSETQYF
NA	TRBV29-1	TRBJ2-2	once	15	TGCAGCGTTGCCCATTCCGGGGACGGGCCCGGGGAGCTGTTTTTT	CSVAHSGDGPGELFF
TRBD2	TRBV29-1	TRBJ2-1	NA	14	TGCAGCGCCGGACTAGCGGTTGAGGGTCATGAGCAGTTCTTC	CSAGLAVEGHEQFF
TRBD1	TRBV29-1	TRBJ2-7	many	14	TGCAGCGCAGCCGGGACAGGGGGCTTTTACGAGCAGTACTTC	CSAAGTGGFYEQYF
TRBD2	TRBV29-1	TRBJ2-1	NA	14	TGCAGCGTTGGGGGGACTACCTCCTACAATGAGCAGTTCTTC	CSVGGTTSYNEQFF
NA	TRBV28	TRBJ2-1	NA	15	TGTGCCAGCAGAGGAGGGACAGCGTACCCCAATGAGCAGTTCTTC	CASRGGTAYPNEQFF
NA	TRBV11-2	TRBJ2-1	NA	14	TGTGCCAGCCGAGGGGTTTCCTCCTACAATGAGCAGTTCTTC	CASRGVSSYNEQFF
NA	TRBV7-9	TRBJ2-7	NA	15	TGTGCCAGCAGCTTAGCGCAGGGAATGCAGGACGAGCAGTACTTC	CASSLAQGMQDEQYF
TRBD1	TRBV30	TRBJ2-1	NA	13	TGTGCCTACGGGACAGGGGGCTACAATGAGCAGTTCTTC	CAYGTGGYNEQFF
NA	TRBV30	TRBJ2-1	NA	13	TGTGCCTGGAGTCCCCAACCGCGGGCTGAGCAGTTCTTC	CAWSPQPRAEQFF
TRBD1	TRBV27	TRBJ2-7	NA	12	TGTGCCAGCAGTCGGACAGGGGACGAGCAGTACTTC	CASSRTGDEQYF
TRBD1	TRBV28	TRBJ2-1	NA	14	TGTGCCAGCAGTCCCCTTGGGACAGTCAATGAGCAGTTCTTC	CASSPLGTVNEQFF
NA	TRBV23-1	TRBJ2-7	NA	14	TGCGCCAGCAGTTCCGGGACTGGCCCTCGCGAGCAGTACTTC	CASSSGTGPREQYF
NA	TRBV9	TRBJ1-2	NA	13	TGTGCCAGCAGCGTACACGAAAACTATGGCTACACCTTC	CASSVHENYGYTF
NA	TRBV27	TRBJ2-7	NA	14	TGTGCCAGCAGTTTTCGGGAGTATGGATACGAGCAGTACTTC	CASSFREYGYEQYF